The rows below give T cell receptor beta chains drawn from one sample of a study of tumour-infiltrating T cells in Burkitt lymphoma. The repertoire was sequenced with immunoSEQ multiplex PCR; TCRdb's copy has only in-frame clones and lacks some. The profile shows almost 5,000 clones, approximately 11% of them singletons. The material sequenced was tumor tissue. All receptors come from a human donor with diffuse large B-cell lymphoma. The CDR3 runs from the conserved cysteine through the conserved F or W. A D gene is named only where the DNA matches it firmly. Expanded clones are given a class, and other clones once, few, many or no size at all.

TRBJ2-3,NA,TRBV5-1,NA,TGCGCCAGCAGCGTACTGGAAGAGGAGACAGATACGCAGTATTTT,CASSVLEEETDTQYF
TRBJ1-4,NA,TRBV6-6,few,TGTGCCAGCAGTTCCGTGGAAAAACTGTTTTTT,CASSSVEKLFF
TRBJ2-3,NA,TRBV5-1,few,TGCGCCAGCAGCTTGGGTGCGTCGGAGGGCCTAGATACGCAGTATTTT,CASSLGASEGLDTQYF
TRBJ1-6,TRBD1,TRBV5-1,few,TGCGCCAGCAGCTTGGTAATGGCAGGGGGTAATTCACCCCTCCACTTT,CASSLVMAGGNSPLHF
TRBJ2-2,TRBD2,TRBV11-3,NA,TGTGCCAGCAGCCAGACTCCGGGACTAGCGGTTAACGGGGAGCTGTTTTTT,CASSQTPGLAVNGELFF
TRBJ2-5,TRBD2,TRBV9,few,TGTGCCAGCAGCGAGGGCCTTCTAGCGGGGGGAGAAGAGACCCAGTACTTC,CASSEGLLAGGEETQYF
TRBJ1-1,NA,TRBV6-6,few,TGTGCCAGCAGTTCCACCGGGGGGTACACTGAAGCTTTCTTT,CASSSTGGYTEAFF
TRBJ2-3,NA,TRBV18,NA,TGTGCCAGCTCACCCCCCCAGGGGAGAGAAGATACGCAGTATTTT,CASSPPQGREDTQYF
TRBJ1-4,TRBD1,TRBV2,NA,TGTGCCAGCAGTGGGGGACAGGGGATGGGGAATGAAAAACTGTTTTTT,CASSGGQGMGNEKLFF
TRBJ1-2,NA,TRBV10-3,few,TGTGCCATCAGTGCACAGGGCTATGGCTACACCTTC,CAISAQGYGYTF
TRBJ1-1,NA,TRBV6-5,NA,TGTGCCAGCAGTTACTCGGGGGTTGCGAACACTGAAGCTTTCTTT,CASSYSGVANTEAFF
TRBJ1-2,NA,TRBV6-1,NA,TGTGCCAGCCTCACTAACTATGGCTACACCTTC,CASLTNYGYTF
TRBJ1-2,TRBD1,TRBV28,NA,TGTGCCAGCAGTTTACAACAGGGGATCTATGGCTACACCTTC,CASSLQQGIYGYTF
TRBJ2-3,TRBD2,TRBV29-1,NA,TGCAGCGTTGAGGGTAGTCTTAGCGGGGGCCCGACGGATACGCAGTATTTT,CSVEGSLSGGPTDTQYF
TRBJ1-4,TRBD1,TRBV19,few,TGTGCCAGTAGCCGTATACAGGGGCAAGGAGGGGAAAAACTGTTTTTT,CASSRIQGQGGEKLFF